This T cell receptor beta chain was sequenced for a study of shared clonotypes between healthy human individuals. Study overall: Three CD4 naive, three CD4 memory, two CD8 naive and one CD8 memory plate were used per donor. Overall study findings and caveats: Shared clonotypes: about 5% naive CD4, about 3.3% naive CD8, over 2% memory CD4, approximately 0.37% memory CD8.

Comments on this clone: Its antigen remains unknown. Different DNA sequences within this sample yield the same CDR3.

This CDR3 comprises 12 residues. V lost 5 bases and J lost 5, with 7 bases in between. Germline values: CDR1 MNHEY, CDR2 SMNVEV (reference sequence). The authors ran the assay at deep level. TCRdb's table, derived via immunoSEQ multiplex PCR, lists solely in-frame clones and lacks some. The sample includes some 2,100,000 clones, around 93% of them seen just once. The naive CD8 subset, CD45RO-negative cells positively selected for CCR7, excluded terminally differentiated effector memory CD45RA+ cells. Donors, healthy HIV-negative adults, lacked recent acute infections or vaccinations. The chain combines TRBV27 with TRBJ2-1; D not resolved. The sequenced sample was naive CD8+ T cells from PBMCs. This sequence originates from a man aged 18 to 30 in good health. Some clones in this sample may be carry-over from other donors' samples. The CDR3: CASSPLNNEQFF. CDR3 nucleotides: TGTGCCAGCAGTCCACTCAACAATGAGCAGTTCTTC.